This T cell receptor beta chain was sequenced in a study of cytomegalovirus exposure and HLA in healthy donors. On the study more broadly: Per a later analysis, the 666 first-cohort and 120 validation repertoires shared one platform. Regarding the study as a whole: In vitro data verified a few CMV-associated chains as specific for CMV antigens. Overall, roughly 160 TCR beta chains were annotated as cytomegalovirus-associated.

Trimming took 4 bases from V and 2 from J; bases not matched to a gene: 3. Germline lookup yields CDR1 MDHEN and CDR2 SYDVKM. This CDR3 has 15 residues. A roughly 120-subject validation cohort, separate from the approximately 610-subject first cohort, supplied the donors. This clone was picked up a small number of times. What it recognizes is unknown. Assay: immunoSEQ multiplex PCR; the TCRdb copy retains only in-frame clones and omits some. Of about 400,000 clones in the sample, about nine tenths were seen once. The TCR sequence derives from a woman between 18 and 30 years old in good health and CMV-seronegative. What was sequenced was PBMCs. The gene calls are TRBV28 and TRBJ2-7, with 12 positions matching TRBD2. The CDR3 DNA follows: TGTGCCAGCAGTTCCCGACTAGCGGGAGCCTACGAGCAGTACTTC. As protein: CASSSRLAGAYEQYF.